The source of this TCR beta chain is a study of PD-1 blockade in mismatch repair-deficient tumors. Only in-frame clones appear in the TCRdb table, and some are missing; sequencing was by immunoSEQ multiplex PCR. The table lists about 39,000 clones, approximately 88% of them singletons. The CDR3 length is 15 residues. The ends lost 3 bases at V and 1 base at J; junction bases unmatched: 6. The germline V gene encodes CDR1 SGHAT and CDR2 FQNNGV. The material sequenced was PBMCs, taken about 40 weeks after starting pembrolizumab. The receptor was derived from an adult with mismatch repair-deficient cancer. This chain joins TRBV11-2 and TRBJ2-7; TRBD2 agrees at 7 bases. CDR3 nucleotides: TGTGCCAGCAGCTTTGGCCTAGCGGATTCCTACGAGCAGTACTTC. Its protein is CASSFGLADSYEQYF.